The 4 T cell receptor beta chains below were found in one sample sequenced in a study of blood T cell repertoires in COVID-19. This table comes from immunoSEQ multiplex PCR, and its TCRdb copy is limited to in-frame clones, with some not included. This table has around 160,000 clones, around four fifths appearing once. Sequences were obtained from PBMCs or T cells enriched from blood (not recorded which). The receptors come from a woman aged 60-70 years who had recovered from COVID-19.

CDR3: CASSLQRNYGYTF. Written as DNA, the CDR3 is TGTGCCAGCAGCTTACAACGGAACTATGGCTACACCTTC. The chain links TRBV11-2 to TRBJ1-2; D gene ambiguous. With 2 bases removed from V and 2 bases from J, the gap between germline ends came to 6 bases. The CDR3 contains 13 residues. The germline V gene encodes CDR1 SGHAT and CDR2 FQNNGV.

This clone appeared once. This chain connects TRBV11-2 to TRBJ1-4; tentatively, D is TRBD1 (5 bases). There are 17 residues in the CDR3. Per germline, CDR1 SGHAT and CDR2 FQNNGV. V was shortened by 1 base and J by 0 bases, with 12 bases between the two germline ends. The CDR3 loop is CASSLVRDSSTNEKLFF. The CDR3 DNA reads as TGTGCCAGCAGCTTAGTGAGAGACAGTTCAACTAATGAAAAACTGTTTTTT.

J is TRBJ2-1 and V is TRBV27; 7 bases match TRBD1. Germline loops: CDR1 MNHEY, CDR2 SMNVEV (reference sequence). With 5 bases clipped from V and 4 bases from J, the junction kept 20 bases outside the gene matches. The CDR3 spans 19 residues. The CDR3 nucleotides read TGTGCCAGCAGTCCGCAGCAGGGGGAAATCCTCAACCCTTACAATGAGCAGTTCTTC. Its translation is CASSPQQGEILNPYNEQFF.

This chain uses TRBV6-5 with TRBJ1-1; the D is unclear. With 10 bases removed from V and 4 bases from J, the gap between germline ends came to 16 bases. CDR1 MNHEY and CDR2 SVGAGI come from the germline V gene. CDR3 length: 13 amino acids. DNA of the CDR3: TGTGCCACCATACAGAGTCTGGCCACTGAAGCTTTCTTT. Residues: CATIQSLATEAFF.